This T cell receptor beta chain is from a study of shared clonotypes between healthy human individuals. Clones were read by immunoSEQ multiplex PCR, and TCRdb kept only the in-frame ones, dropping some. The table shows some 2,100,000 clones, with around 95% occurring only once. This TCR came from a man aged 18 to 35 in good health. Sequencing was performed on naive CD4+ T cells sorted from blood. Noted subset: CD45RA+ positively selected.

The CDR3 region has the DNA TGTGCCTGGAGTTTCACCCGACTAGCGGAGGGCTACAATGAGCAGTTCTTC. As protein: CAWSFTRLAEGYNEQFF. The rearrangement joins TRBV30 to TRBJ2-1; 9 bases match TRBD2. Unmatched junction bases numbered 11, after V lost 2 bases and J lost 3 bases. Germline V gives CDR1 GTSNPN, CDR2 SVGIG (reference sequence). The length of the CDR3 is 17 residues.